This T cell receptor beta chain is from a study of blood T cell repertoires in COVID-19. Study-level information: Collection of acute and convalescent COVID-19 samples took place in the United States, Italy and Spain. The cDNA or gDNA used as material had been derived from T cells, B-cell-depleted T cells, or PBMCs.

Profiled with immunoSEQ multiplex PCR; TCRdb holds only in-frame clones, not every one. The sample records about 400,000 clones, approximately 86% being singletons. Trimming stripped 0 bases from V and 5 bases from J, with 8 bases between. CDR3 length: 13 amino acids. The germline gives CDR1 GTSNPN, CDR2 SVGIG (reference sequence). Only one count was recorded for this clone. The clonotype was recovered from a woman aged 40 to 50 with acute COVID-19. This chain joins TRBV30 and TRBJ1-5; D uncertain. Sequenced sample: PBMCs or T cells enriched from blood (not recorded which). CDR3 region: CAWSVAGDQPQHF. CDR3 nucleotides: TGTGCCTGGAGTGTTGCCGGGGATCAGCCCCAGCATTTT.